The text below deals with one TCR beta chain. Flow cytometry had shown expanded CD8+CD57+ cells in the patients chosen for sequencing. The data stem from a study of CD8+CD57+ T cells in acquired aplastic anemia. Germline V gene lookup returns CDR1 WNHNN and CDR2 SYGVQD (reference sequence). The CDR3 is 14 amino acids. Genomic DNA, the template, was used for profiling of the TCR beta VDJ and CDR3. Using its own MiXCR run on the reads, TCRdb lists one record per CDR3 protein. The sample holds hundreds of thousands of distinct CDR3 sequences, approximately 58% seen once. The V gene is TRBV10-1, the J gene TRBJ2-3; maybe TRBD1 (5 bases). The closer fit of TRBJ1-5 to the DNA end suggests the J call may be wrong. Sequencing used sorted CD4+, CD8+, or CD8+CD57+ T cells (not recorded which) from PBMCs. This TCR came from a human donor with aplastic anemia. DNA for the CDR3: TGCGCCAGCAGTGAGAGGCGGGACGGAGATACGCAGCATTTT. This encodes CASSERRDGDTQHF.